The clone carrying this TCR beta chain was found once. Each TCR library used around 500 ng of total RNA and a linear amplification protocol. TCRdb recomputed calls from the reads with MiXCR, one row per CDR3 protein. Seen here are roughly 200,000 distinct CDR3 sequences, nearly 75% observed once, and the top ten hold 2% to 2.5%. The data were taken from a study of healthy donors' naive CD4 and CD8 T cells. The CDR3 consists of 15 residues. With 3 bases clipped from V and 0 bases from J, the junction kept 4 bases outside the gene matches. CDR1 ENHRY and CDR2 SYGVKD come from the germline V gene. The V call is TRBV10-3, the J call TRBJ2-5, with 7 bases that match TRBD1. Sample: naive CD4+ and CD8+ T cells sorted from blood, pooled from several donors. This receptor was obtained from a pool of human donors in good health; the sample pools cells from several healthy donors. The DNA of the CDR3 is TGTGCCATCAGTGACCTAGGGACAGACCAAGAGACCCAGTACTTC. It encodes CAISDLGTDQETQYF.